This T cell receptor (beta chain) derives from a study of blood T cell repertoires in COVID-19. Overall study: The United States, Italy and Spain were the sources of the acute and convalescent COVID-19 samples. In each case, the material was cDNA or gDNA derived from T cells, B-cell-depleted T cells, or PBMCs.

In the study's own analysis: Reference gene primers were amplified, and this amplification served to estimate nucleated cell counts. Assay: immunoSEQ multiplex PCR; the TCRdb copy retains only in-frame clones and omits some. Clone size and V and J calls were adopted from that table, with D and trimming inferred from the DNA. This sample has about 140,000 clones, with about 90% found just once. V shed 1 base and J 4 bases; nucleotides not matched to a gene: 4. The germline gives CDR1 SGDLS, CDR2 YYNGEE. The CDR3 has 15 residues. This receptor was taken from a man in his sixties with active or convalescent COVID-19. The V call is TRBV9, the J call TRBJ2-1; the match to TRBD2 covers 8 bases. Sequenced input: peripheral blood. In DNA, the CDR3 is TGTGCCAGCAGCGTATCCGCGGGAGGTTACAATGAGCAGTTCTTC. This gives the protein CASSVSAGGYNEQFF.